This TCR beta chain was captured by sequencing in a study of blood T cell repertoires in COVID-19. On the study more broadly: T cells, B-cell-depleted T cells, or PBMCs provided the cDNA or gDNA that served as material.

As processed by the authors: Amplification of reference gene primers provided the estimated nucleated cell counts. Only in-frame clones appear in the TCRdb table, and some are missing; sequencing was by immunoSEQ multiplex PCR. That table is the source of V, J and clone size, and D and trimming were worked out from the DNA. The data hold 55,000 to 70,000 clones, with around nine tenths observed a single time. The CDR3 sequence is 14 residues long. From germline, CDR1 is SQVTM and CDR2 ANQGSEA. Trimming removed 5 bases from V and 8 bases from J; junction bases left unmatched: 9. One Seattle source followed patients from active infection through their disease course.

The sample was peripheral blood. J is TRBJ1-4 and V is TRBV29-1; 9 bases are a match to TRBD1. This clonotype was obtained from a man between 40 and 49 years old with COVID-19, enrolled during active disease. DNA of the CDR3: TGCAGCGTTCACGGGGGACAGGGTGACGAAAAACTGTTTTTT. The encoded protein is CSVHGGQGDEKLFF.